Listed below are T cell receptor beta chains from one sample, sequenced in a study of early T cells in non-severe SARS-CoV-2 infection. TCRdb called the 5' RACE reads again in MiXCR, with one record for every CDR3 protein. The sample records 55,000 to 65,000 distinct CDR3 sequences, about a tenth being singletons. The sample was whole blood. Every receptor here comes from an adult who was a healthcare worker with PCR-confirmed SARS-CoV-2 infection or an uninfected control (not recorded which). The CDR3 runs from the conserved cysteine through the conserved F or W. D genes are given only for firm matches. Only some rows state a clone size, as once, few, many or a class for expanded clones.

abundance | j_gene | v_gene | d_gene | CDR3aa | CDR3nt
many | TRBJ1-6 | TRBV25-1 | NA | CASSEDGGENSPLHF | TGTGCCAGCAGTGAAGACGGGGGGGAAAATTCACCCCTCCACTTT
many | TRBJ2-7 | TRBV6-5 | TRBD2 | CASTPGGKRYEQYF | TGTGCCAGCACCCCGGGAGGGAAGAGGTACGAGCAGTACTTC
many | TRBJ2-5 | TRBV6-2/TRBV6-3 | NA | CASGAGRQETQYF | TGTGCCAGCGGGGCAGGGAGACAAGAGACCCAGTACTTC
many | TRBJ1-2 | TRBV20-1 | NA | CSAKRTDPLYGYTF | TGCAGTGCTAAGAGGACGGACCCTTTGTATGGCTACACCTTC
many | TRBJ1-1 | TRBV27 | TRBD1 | CASSPWETGNTEVFF | TGTGCCAGCAGTCCATGGGAGACAGGGAACACTGAAGTTTTCTTT
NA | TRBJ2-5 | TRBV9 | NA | CASSVRGQETQYF | TGTGCCAGCAGCGTACGTGGGCAAGAGACCCAGTACTTC
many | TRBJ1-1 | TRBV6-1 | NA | CASNWQGDMNTEAFF | TGTGCCAGCAATTGGCAGGGCGACATGAACACTGAAGCTTTCTTT
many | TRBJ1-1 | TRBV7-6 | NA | CASSSEQGQTPTEAFF | TGTGCCAGCAGCTCCGAGCAGGGACAAACCCCCACTGAAGCTTTCTTT
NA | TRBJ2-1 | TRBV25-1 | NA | CASSERDTEFF | TGTGCCAGCAGTGAGCGGGATACGGAGTTCTTC
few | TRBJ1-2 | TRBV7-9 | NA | CASSLFDPNYGYTF | TGTGCCAGCAGCTTATTCGATCCTAACTATGGCTACACCTTC
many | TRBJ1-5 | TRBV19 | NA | CASSIEDSNQPQHF | TGTGCCAGTAGTATAGAGGATAGCAATCAGCCCCAGCATTTT
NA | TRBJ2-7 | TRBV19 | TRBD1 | CASSIQGTGTGSYEQYF | TGTGCCAGTAGTATCCAGGGGACAGGGACGGGGTCCTACGAGCAGTACTTC
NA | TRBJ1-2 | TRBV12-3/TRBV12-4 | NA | CASSLDEGEVDGYTF | TGTGCCAGCAGTTTAGATGAGGGGGAAGTCGATGGCTACACCTTC
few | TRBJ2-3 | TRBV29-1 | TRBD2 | CSVVLAGWDTQYF | TGCAGCGTTGTTCTAGCGGGGTGGGATACGCAGTATTTT
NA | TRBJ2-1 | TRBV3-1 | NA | CASVVRGSSYNEQFF | TGTGCCAGCGTGGTTCGGGGTAGCTCCTACAATGAGCAGTTCTTC
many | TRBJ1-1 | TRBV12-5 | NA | CASGLAFNTEAFF | TGTGCTAGTGGTTTGGCATTTAACACTGAAGCTTTCTTT
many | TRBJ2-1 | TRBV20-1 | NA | CSATRDANNNEQFF | TGCAGTGCAACCCGGGACGCGAATAACAATGAGCAGTTCTTC
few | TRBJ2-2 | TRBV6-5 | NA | CASSYRGHGKNTGELFF | TGTGCCAGCAGTTACCGGGGACATGGGAAGAACACCGGGGAGCTGTTTTTT
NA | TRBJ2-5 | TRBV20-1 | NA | CSIGQNQETQYF | TGCAGCATCGGACAGAACCAAGAGACCCAGTACTTC
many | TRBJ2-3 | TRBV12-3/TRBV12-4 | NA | CASGLLNTQYF | TGTGCCAGCGGCCTCCTTAATACGCAGTATTTT
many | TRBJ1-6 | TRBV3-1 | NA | CASSQDIGGLNYSPLHF | TGTGCCAGCAGCCAAGATATCGGGGGTCTCAACTATTCACCCCTCCACTTT
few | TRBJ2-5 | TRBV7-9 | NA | CASSPGHLSLSQETQYF | TGTGCCAGCAGCCCGGGTCACCTGAGTCTTTCCCAAGAGACCCAGTACTTC
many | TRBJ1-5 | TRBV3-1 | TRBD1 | CASSQGTGGLFSNQPQHF | TGTGCCAGCAGCCAAGGGACAGGGGGACTTTTTAGCAATCAGCCCCAGCATTTT
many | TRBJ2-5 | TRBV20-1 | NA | CSAREGVGTQYF | TGCAGTGCTAGAGAAGGGGTTGGGACCCAGTACTTC
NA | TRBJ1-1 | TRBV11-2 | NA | CASSFDSNTEAFF | TGTGCCAGCAGCTTTGACAGCAACACTGAAGCTTTCTTT
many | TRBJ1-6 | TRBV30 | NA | CAWSEQGGSPLHF | TGTGCCTGGAGTGAACAGGGTGGTTCACCCCTCCACTTT
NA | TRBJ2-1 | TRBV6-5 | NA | CASTWGGQYNEQFF | TGTGCCAGCACCTGGGGCGGGCAATACAATGAGCAGTTCTTC
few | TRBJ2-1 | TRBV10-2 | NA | CASSERLAYNEQFF | TGCGCCAGCAGTGAGAGGCTAGCGTACAATGAGCAGTTCTTC
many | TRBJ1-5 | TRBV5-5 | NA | CASSFGPRGGFEYSNQPQHF | TGTGCCAGCAGCTTCGGACCTCGTGGGGGTTTCGAGTATAGCAATCAGCCCCAGCATTTT
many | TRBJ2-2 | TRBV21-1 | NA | CASSRTGTDTGELFF | TGTGCCAGCAGCAGGACAGGGACCGACACCGGGGAGCTGTTTTTT
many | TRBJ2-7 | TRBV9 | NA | CASSPRDRGLTYEQYF | TGTGCCAGCAGCCCCCGGGACCGAGGTTTGACCTACGAGCAGTACTTC
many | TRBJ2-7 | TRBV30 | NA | CAWSLGSYEQYF | TGTGCCTGGAGTTTAGGCAGCTACGAGCAGTACTTC
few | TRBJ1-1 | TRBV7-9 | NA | CASSLVNPNTEAFF | TGTGCCAGCAGCTTAGTCAACCCAAACACTGAAGCTTTCTTT
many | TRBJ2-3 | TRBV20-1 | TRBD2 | CGVSGGASDTQYF | TGCGGAGTTAGCGGGGGGGCCTCAGATACGCAGTATTTT
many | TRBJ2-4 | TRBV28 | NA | CASSSQVSIQYF | TGTGCCAGCAGTTCTCAGGTTAGCATTCAGTACTTC
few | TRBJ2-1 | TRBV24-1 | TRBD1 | CATSARGQVWFF | TGTGCCACCAGTGCTAGGGGACAGGTATGGTTCTTC
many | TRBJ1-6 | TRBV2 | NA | CASTPSAPNSPLHF | TGTGCCAGCACCCCTTCGGCTCCCAATTCACCCCTCCACTTT